Below are 31 T cell receptor beta chains sequenced from a single sample in a study of liver allograft versus peripheral blood T cells. About the research overall: Blood and transplanted-liver T cell receptor repertoires from recipients were compared.

MiXCR was run by TCRdb on the reads, yielding one entry per CDR3 protein. Of 10,000 to 14,000 distinct CDR3 sequences in the sample, about a quarter are singletons; the top ten hold around 1.4%. The receptors derive from a human patient who had a liver transplant. Some T cells may trace back to the graft donor.

The sample holds a few counts of this clonotype. The gene calls are TRBV6-1 and TRBJ1-1; D is unresolved. The CDR3 has 15 amino acids. V was cut by 1 base and J by 3 bases, with 12 bases left in between. Germline V gene data show CDR1 as MNHNS and CDR2 as SASEGT. The CDR3, as DNA: TGTGCCAGCAGTGAAGATGAAGGGCGCGACACTGAAGCTTTCTTT. Its protein is CASSEDEGRDTEAFF.

This clonotype is medium-sized by share. The chain employs TRBV6-2 or TRBV6-3 and TRBJ1-5; D unclear. The ends were cut back, 6 bases at V and 0 bases at J, with 6 bases in the middle. Looked up from germline, CDR1 is MNHEY and CDR2 is SVGEGT. The CDR3 extends over 13 amino acids. The chain's CDR3 is CASRPDSNQPQHF. CDR3 DNA sequence: TGTGCCAGCAGGCCCGATAGCAATCAGCCCCAGCATTTT.

This clonotype is labeled medium-sized (0.01 to 0.1%). This chain connects TRBV18 to TRBJ2-7; maybe TRBD2 (5 bases). V lost 6 bases and J lost 3, with 15 bases in between. The germline gives CDR1 KGHSH, CDR2 LQKENI. The CDR3 covers 14 residues. This CDR3 reads CASSPTRVGYEQYF. The CDR3 DNA reads TGTGCCAGCTCGCCAACTAGAGTTGGCTACGAGCAGTACTTC. The full variable domain, in which reference TRBV18 and TRBJ2-7 provide the parts outside the CDR3, is NAGVMQNPRHLVRRRGQEARLRCSPMKGHSHVYWYRQLPEEGLKFMVYLQKENIIDESGMPKERFSAEFPKEGPSILRIQQVVRGDSAAYFCASSPTRVGYEQYFGPGTRLTVT.

The chain joins TRBV18 to TRBJ1-2, with D perhaps matching TRBD1 (5 bases). The CDR3 has 16 amino acids. V was shortened by 2 bases and J by 4 bases, with 17 bases between the two germline ends. Germline loops: CDR1 KGHSH, CDR2 LQKENI. CDR3 in DNA: TGTGCCAGCTCACCAGTCTCAGGGACCCTGGCCTATGGCTACACCTTC. Amino acid sequence: CASSPVSGTLAYGYTF.

This clonotype was seen only a few times. The gene calls are TRBV27 and TRBJ2-3; either TRBD1 or TRBD2 may supply D (5 bases each). This CDR3 region has 15 residues. Germline V gene data show CDR1 as MNHEY and CDR2 as SMNVEV (reference sequence). The ends were cut back, 1 base at V and 2 bases at J, with 10 bases in the middle. As DNA, the CDR3 is TGTGCCAGCAGTTTATGGGACCGGATCACAGATACGCAGTATTTT. Its protein product is CASSLWDRITDTQYF.

A remark on this clonotype: At one of its ends the junction is not consistent with the germline gene, which may arise from a read error. CDR3 region: CASSYSREQGTSF. The CDR3 bases are TGTGCCAGCAGTTACTCGAGAGAACAGGGAACCTCCTTT. This chain joins TRBV6-6 and TRBJ1-1; tentative D call: TRBD1 (6 bases). The CDR3 sequence is 13 residues long. CDR1 and CDR2 from the germline V gene are MNHNY and SVGAGI (reference sequence).

This clonotype appeared once. The rearrangement links TRBV25-1 to TRBJ1-1; 11 nucleotides line up with TRBD1. V gave up 4 bases and J gave up 5 bases; unmatched junction bases: 3. The CDR3 has 14 residues. CDR1 is MGHDK and CDR2 is SYGVNS in the germline V gene. CDR3 residues: CASSGTGGRTEAFF. CDR3 DNA: TGTGCCAGCAGTGGGACAGGGGGCAGGACTGAAGCTTTCTTT.

This chain links TRBV16 with TRBJ2-7; D is ambiguous. V shed 4 bases and J shed 3 bases, with 10 bases lying between them. The CDR3 has 13 amino acids. CDR1 and CDR2 (germline): KGHSY, FQNENV. The CDR3, as DNA: TGTGCCAGCAGCCCCAGTCGAGTCTACGAGCAGTACTTC. Its translation: CASSPSRVYEQYF.

This clonotype rates as medium-sized. This rearrangement joins TRBV29-1 to TRBJ1-2, with 9 nucleotides matching TRBD1. V lost 7 bases to trimming and J lost 6 bases; unmatched junction nucleotides: 6. The CDR3 has 12 residues. In germline, CDR1 is SQVTM, CDR2 ANQGSEA. CDR3 protein: CSAGDRGDGYTF. CDR3 nucleotide sequence: TGCAGCGCCGGAGACAGGGGGGATGGCTACACCTTC.

This clonotype was counted a few times. The chain combines TRBV15 with TRBJ2-7; D remains ambiguous. Deletions cut 5 bases from V and 2 bases from J, with 10 bases between. CDR3 length: 13 amino acids. Germline CDR1 and CDR2: LNHNV and YYDKDF (reference sequence). The DNA for the CDR3 is TGTGCCACCAGCCAAAGGACCGCCTACGAGCAGTACTTC. This encodes CATSQRTAYEQYF.

By sample fraction, this clonotype is medium-sized. The chain couples TRBV28 to TRBJ1-2, with D perhaps matching TRBD1 (5 bases). The CDR3 consists of 12 residues. Trimming stripped 2 bases from V and 11 bases from J, with 12 bases between. Germline lookup yields CDR1 MDHEN and CDR2 SYDVKM. The CDR3 is CASSLAGREYTF. The CDR3 DNA reads TGTGCCAGCAGTTTAGCAGGCAGGGAGTACACCTTC.

This clonotype is labeled medium-sized. CDR3 residues: CASRRGGTENYGYTF. In nucleotides, the CDR3 is TGTGCCAGCAGGCGGGGGGGGACCGAGAACTATGGCTACACCTTC. This chain uses TRBV6-5 with TRBJ1-2; weak D call: TRBD1 (5 bases). This CDR3 spans 15 amino acids. The V and J ends lost 6 bases and 2 bases respectively, with 16 bases between them. Germline CDR1 MNHEY, CDR2 SVGAGI.

The V call is TRBV6-1, the J call TRBJ1-1; tentative D call: TRBD1 (5 bases). CDR1 MNHNS and CDR2 SASEGT come from the germline V gene. The V gene lost 5 bases and the J gene lost 3 bases, with 13 bases spanning the gap. This CDR3 spans 14 amino acids. Here the CDR3 reads CASSYSGTYTEAFF. CDR3 bases: TGTGCCAGCAGTTACTCAGGGACCTACACTGAAGCTTTCTTT.

With respect to this clonotype: This clone may be a read error of a much larger clone one base away. This chain joins TRBV18 and TRBJ1-3, with D possibly matching TRBD1 (5 bases). The germline gives CDR1 KGHSH, CDR2 LQKENI. CDR3 length equals 16 residues. The CDR3 sequence is CANSQNWDSSGNTIYF. CDR3 sequence (DNA): TGTGCCAACTCACAGAATTGGGACTCCTCTGGAAACACCATATATTTT.

The rearrangement uses TRBV30 and TRBJ1-5, with TRBD1 matching over 8 bases. Germline V CDR1 and CDR2: GTSNPN, SVGIG (reference sequence). The CDR3 loop spans 14 amino acids. With 2 bases clipped from V and 7 bases from J, the junction kept 7 bases outside the gene matches. DNA for the CDR3: TGTGCCTGGAGTATAAGGACAGGGAACCAGCCCCAGCATTTT. This sequence encodes CAWSIRTGNQPQHF.

CDR3 coding DNA: TGTGCCAGCAGCTTACAGAGGTGTTTCTACGAGCAGTACTTC. Protein product: CASSLQRCFYEQYF. This chain joins TRBV7-2 and TRBJ2-7; no definite D call. The CDR3 contains 14 residues. The ends were cut back, 2 bases at V and 3 bases at J, with 11 bases in the middle. Germline V gene sequence: CDR1 SGHTA, CDR2 FQGNSA.

By share, this clonotype ranks as medium-sized (0.01 to 0.1%). The chain combines TRBV18 with TRBJ2-5; D ambiguous. CDR1 and CDR2 from the germline V gene are KGHSH and LQKENI. Trimming cost V 3 bases and J 4 bases, with 6 bases left between them. The CDR3 sequence is 12 residues long. The CDR3 coding sequence is TGTGCCAGCTCACCTGGGCCAGAGACCCAGTACTTC. Translating gives CASSPGPETQYF.

This clonotype is medium-sized (0.01 to 0.1%) within its sample. V and J are TRBV24-1 and TRBJ2-7; 9 bases map to TRBD1. Germline trimming cut 3 bases from V and 9 bases from J; bases unmatched to any gene: 11. The CDR3 contains 15 residues. Germline V lookup: CDR1 KGHDR, CDR2 SFDVKD. CDR3 nucleotide sequence: TGTGCCACCAGTGATCCGGCCGGGACAGGGACCACGCAGTACTTC. Translated: CATSDPAGTGTTQYF.

The chain is built from TRBV19 and TRBJ1-1; TRBD1 agrees at 10 bases. Per the germline V gene, CDR1 is LNHDA and CDR2 is SQIVND (reference sequence). V lost 7 bases, J lost 4 bases, and 9 bases stayed unmatched. This CDR3 contains 15 residues. The CDR3 reads CASTATGGWSTEAFF. CDR3 DNA sequence: TGTGCCAGTACCGCGACAGGGGGCTGGAGCACTGAAGCTTTCTTT.

This chain connects TRBV7-9 to TRBJ1-2; tentatively, D is TRBD1 (5 bases). With 5 bases removed from V and 6 bases from J, the gap between germline ends came to 13 bases. The CDR3 is 13 amino acids. Germline assignment: CDR1 SEHNR and CDR2 FQNEAQ (reference sequence). Here the CDR3 reads CASSQFQGNGYTF. CDR3 nucleotide sequence: TGTGCCAGCAGCCAATTCCAGGGAAATGGCTACACCTTC.

This clonotype was observed a few times. The V gene is TRBV19, the J gene TRBJ1-1, with a possible D match to TRBD1 (5 bases). This CDR3 has 14 residues. The germline V gene encodes CDR1 LNHDA and CDR2 SQIVND (reference sequence). Trimming left V 7 bases short and J 2 bases short, with 14 bases between. The CDR3 coding sequence is TGTGCCAGTACCGGGGCACCGCCTAACACTGAAGCTTTCTTT. Protein: CASTGAPPNTEAFF.

This clonotype is categorized as medium-sized (0.01 to 0.1%). V is TRBV27 and J is TRBJ2-6; unclear D gene. The germline gives CDR1 MNHEY, CDR2 SMNVEV (reference sequence). Trimming took off 4 bases at V and 0 bases at J, with 7 bases between the two ends. The CDR3 is made up of 15 amino acids. The CDR3 nucleotides are TGTGCCAGCAGTTCGACCGCCTCTGGGGCCAACGTCCTGACTTTC. Translation: CASSSTASGANVLTF.

In its sample, this clonotype was seen a few times. The V and J genes are TRBV15 and TRBJ1-2, with no clear D. V was shortened by 0 bases and J by 9 bases, with 11 bases between the two germline ends. Germline V gene sequence: CDR1 LNHNV, CDR2 YYDKDF (reference sequence). The CDR3 sequence is 13 residues long. CDR3 sequence: CATSRDLVQSYTF. For the CDR3, the DNA is TGTGCCACCAGCAGAGATTTGGTACAAAGCTACACCTTC.

V gene TRBV10-3 combines with J gene TRBJ1-1, with 7 nucleotides matching TRBD1. CDR3 length: 13 amino acids. The ends lost 8 bases at V and 2 bases at J; junction bases unmatched: 5. The germline V gene encodes CDR1 ENHRY and CDR2 SYGVKD. The chain's CDR3 is CAIGGQLNTEAFF. CDR3 sequence (DNA): TGTGCCATCGGGGGACAGCTTAACACTGAAGCTTTCTTT.

This clonotype was seen a handful of times. The CDR3 is CASSRWTGAYNEQFF. CDR3 nucleotide sequence: TGTGCCAGCAGTCGGTGGACAGGGGCCTACAATGAGCAGTTCTTC. The gene calls are TRBV6-5 and TRBJ2-1; TRBD1 aligns across 9 bases. Trimming at V came to 5 bases and at J to 2 bases, leaving 4 bases not matched to a gene. CDR3 size: 15 residues. CDR1 MNHEY and CDR2 SVGAGI come from the germline V gene.

This clonotype was observed a few times. The CDR3 DNA reads TGTGCCAGCAGGAAAGGGGGCGGCGAGCAGTACTTC. This translates into CASRKGGGEQYF. The J gene is TRBJ2-7, the V gene TRBV6-5, with 7 bases matching TRBD1. The CDR3 totals 12 residues. The germline V gene encodes CDR1 MNHEY and CDR2 SVGAGI. Trimming at V came to 6 bases and at J to 6 bases, leaving 5 bases not matched to a gene.

By share of the sample, this clonotype is medium-sized. The chain uses TRBV6-5 and TRBJ1-1, with D maybe TRBD1 (6 bases). V dropped 11 bases and J dropped 1 base, with 17 bases sitting between them. Germline V gene data show CDR1 as MNHEY and CDR2 as SVGAGI. This CDR3 spans 14 amino acids. CDR3 residues: CACSSWGANTEAFF. The DNA for the CDR3 is TGTGCCTGCTCAAGTTGGGGGGCGAACACTGAAGCTTTCTTT.

This sequence joins TRBV28 and TRBJ2-2; 7 bases are shared with TRBD1. The germline V gene has CDR1 MDHEN and CDR2 SYDVKM. V was pared by 7 bases and J by 5 bases, with 10 bases of the junction left unmatched. This CDR3 comprises 15 residues. CDR3 sequence (DNA): TGTGCCAGCAAAACCGGGACAGTTGGGACCGGGGAGCTGTTTTTT. This codes for CASKTGTVGTGELFF.

By share of the sample, this clonotype is medium-sized. The gene calls are TRBV18 and TRBJ1-1; D is ambiguous. The CDR3 has 12 residues. CDR1 is KGHSH and CDR2 is LQKENI in the germline V gene. Between the trimmed V and J ends, which lost 6 bases and 5 bases, there was a span of 10 bases. CDR3 region: CASSGSGTEAFF. CDR3 in DNA: TGTGCCAGCTCTGGAAGTGGGACTGAAGCTTTCTTT.

Sample share makes this clonotype medium-sized (0.01 to 0.1%). The V and J genes are TRBV10-3 and TRBJ1-1; D ambiguous. V lost 0 bases, J lost 8 bases, and 7 bases lay in between. The germline V gene has CDR1 ENHRY and CDR2 SYGVKD. The CDR3 runs 12 residues. CDR3: CAISESVAEAFF. The CDR3 nucleotides are TGTGCCATCAGTGAGTCGGTGGCAGAAGCTTTCTTT.

The sample holds a few counts of this clonotype. A much larger clonotype is one base distant, so this may be a read error. The chain links TRBV7-9 to TRBJ1-1; D ambiguous. In germline, CDR1 is SEHNR, CDR2 FQNEAQ (reference sequence). Trimming cost V 3 bases and J 1 base, with 6 bases left between them. CDR3 size: 13 residues. The CDR3 coding sequence is TGTGCCAGCAGCTTCCGGGCGAACACTGAAGCTTTCTTT. This sequence encodes CASSFRANTEAFF.